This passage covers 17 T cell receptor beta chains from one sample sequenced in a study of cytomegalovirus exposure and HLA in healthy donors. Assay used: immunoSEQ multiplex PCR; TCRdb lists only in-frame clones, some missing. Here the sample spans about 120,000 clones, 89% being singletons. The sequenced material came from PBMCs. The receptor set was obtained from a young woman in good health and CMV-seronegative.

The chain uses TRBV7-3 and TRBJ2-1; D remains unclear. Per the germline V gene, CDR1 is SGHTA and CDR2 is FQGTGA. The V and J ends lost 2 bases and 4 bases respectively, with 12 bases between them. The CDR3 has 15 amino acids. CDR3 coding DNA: TGTGCCAGCAGCTTAGGGCTTATGGAATACAATGAGCAGTTCTTC. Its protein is CASSLGLMEYNEQFF.

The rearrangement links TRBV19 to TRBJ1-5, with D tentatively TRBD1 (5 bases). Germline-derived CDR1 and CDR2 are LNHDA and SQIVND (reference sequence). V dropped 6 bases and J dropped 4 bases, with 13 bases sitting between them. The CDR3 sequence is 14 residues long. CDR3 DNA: TGTGCCAGTAGAACAGGTCTTGGGAATCAGCCCCAGCATTTT. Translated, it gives CASRTGLGNQPQHF.

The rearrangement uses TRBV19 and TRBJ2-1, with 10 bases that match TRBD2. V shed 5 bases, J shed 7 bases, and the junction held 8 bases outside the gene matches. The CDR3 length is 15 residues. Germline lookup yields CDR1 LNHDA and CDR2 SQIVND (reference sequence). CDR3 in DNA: TGTGCCAGTAGTCTCTTAGCGGGGGGTAAAAATGAGCAGTTCTTC. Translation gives CASSLLAGGKNEQFF.

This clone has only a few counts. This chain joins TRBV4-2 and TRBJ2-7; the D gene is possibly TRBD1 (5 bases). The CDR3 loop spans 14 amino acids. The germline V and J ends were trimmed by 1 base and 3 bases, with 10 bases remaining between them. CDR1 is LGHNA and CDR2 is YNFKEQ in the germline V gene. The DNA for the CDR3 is TGTGCCAGCAGCCAAGGGACAAAAAACTACGAGCAGTACTTC. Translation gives CASSQGTKNYEQYF.

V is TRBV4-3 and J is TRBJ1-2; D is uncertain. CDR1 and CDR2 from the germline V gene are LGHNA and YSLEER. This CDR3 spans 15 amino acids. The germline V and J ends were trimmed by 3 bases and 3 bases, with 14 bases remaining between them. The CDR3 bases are TGCGCCAGCAGCCAGGGCGTAGGGAGGGACTATGGCTACACCTTC. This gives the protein CASSQGVGRDYGYTF.

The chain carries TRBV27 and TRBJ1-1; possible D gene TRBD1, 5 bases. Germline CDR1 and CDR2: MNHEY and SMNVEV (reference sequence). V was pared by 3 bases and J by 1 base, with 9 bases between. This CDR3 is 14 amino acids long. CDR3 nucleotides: TGTGCCAGCAGTTTTTTGGGGCAGAACACTGAAGCTTTCTTT. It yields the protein CASSFLGQNTEAFF.

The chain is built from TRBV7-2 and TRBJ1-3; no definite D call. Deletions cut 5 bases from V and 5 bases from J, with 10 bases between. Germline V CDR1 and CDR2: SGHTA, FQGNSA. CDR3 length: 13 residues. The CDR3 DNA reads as TGTGCCAGCAGCCCTAAGATCAGAAACACCATATATTTT. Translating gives CASSPKIRNTIYF.

CDR3 sequence reads: CASSIPGKGYNEQFF. The CDR3 nucleotides read TGTGCCAGCAGTATACCCGGGAAAGGATACAATGAGCAGTTCTTC. The chain joins TRBV28 to TRBJ2-1; D is possibly TRBD2 (5 bases). The germline V gene has CDR1 MDHEN and CDR2 SYDVKM. V lost 5 bases to trimming and J lost 4 bases, with 15 bases between them. The length of the CDR3 is 15 residues.

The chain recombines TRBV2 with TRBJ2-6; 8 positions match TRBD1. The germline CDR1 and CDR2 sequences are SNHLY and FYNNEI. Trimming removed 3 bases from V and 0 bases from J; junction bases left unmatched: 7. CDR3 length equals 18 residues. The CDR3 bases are TGTGCCAGCAGTGATGGAAGGACAGGGCCCTCTGGGGCCAACGTCCTGACTTTC. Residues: CASSDGRTGPSGANVLTF.

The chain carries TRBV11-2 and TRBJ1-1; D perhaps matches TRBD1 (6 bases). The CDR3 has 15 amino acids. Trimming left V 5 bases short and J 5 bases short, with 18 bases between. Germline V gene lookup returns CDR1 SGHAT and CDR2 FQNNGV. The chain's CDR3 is CASSNRDKGGTEAFF. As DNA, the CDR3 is TGTGCCAGCAGCAACCGAGACAAGGGGGGGACTGAAGCTTTCTTT.

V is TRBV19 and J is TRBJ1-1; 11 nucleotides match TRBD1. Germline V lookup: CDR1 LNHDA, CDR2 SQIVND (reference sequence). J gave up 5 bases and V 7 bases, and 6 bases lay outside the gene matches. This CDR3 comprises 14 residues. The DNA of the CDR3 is TGTGCCAGTAAACCGGGACAGGGGGGAACTGAAGCTTTCTTT. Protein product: CASKPGQGGTEAFF. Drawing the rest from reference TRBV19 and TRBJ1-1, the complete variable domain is DGGITQSPKYLFRKEGQNVTLSCEQNLNHDAMYWYRQDPGQGLRLIYYSQIVNDFQKGDIAEGYSVSREKKESFPLTVTSAQKNPTAFYLCASKPGQGGTEAFFGQGTRLTVV.

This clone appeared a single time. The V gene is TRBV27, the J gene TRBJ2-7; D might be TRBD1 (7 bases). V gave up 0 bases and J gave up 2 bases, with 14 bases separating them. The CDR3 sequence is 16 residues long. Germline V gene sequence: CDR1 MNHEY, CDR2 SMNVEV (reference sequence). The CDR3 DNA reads TGTGCCAGCAGTTTATCCTGGGGGGACAGACCCTACGAGCAGTACTTC. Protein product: CASSLSWGDRPYEQYF.

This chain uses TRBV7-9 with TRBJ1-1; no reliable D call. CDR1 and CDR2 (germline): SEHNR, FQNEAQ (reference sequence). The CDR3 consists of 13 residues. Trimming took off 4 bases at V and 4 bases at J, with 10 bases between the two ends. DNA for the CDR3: TGTGCCAGCAGCTCTTTCGAGGGCACTGAAGCTTTCTTT. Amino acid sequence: CASSSFEGTEAFF.

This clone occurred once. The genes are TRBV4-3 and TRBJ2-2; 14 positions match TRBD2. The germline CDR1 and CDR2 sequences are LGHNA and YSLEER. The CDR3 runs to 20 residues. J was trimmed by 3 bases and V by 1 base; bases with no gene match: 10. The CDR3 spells CASSQAVRLAGGPDTGELFF. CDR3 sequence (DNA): TGCGCCAGCAGCCAAGCCGTGAGACTAGCGGGAGGGCCGGACACCGGGGAGCTGTTTTTT.

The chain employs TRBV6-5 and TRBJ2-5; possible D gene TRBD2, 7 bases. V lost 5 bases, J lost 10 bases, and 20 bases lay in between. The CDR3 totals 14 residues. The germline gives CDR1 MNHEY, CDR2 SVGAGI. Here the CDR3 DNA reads TGTGCCAGCAGTCCCCCCGGGGGGCGCTACGTCCAGTACTTC. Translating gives CASSPPGGRYVQYF.

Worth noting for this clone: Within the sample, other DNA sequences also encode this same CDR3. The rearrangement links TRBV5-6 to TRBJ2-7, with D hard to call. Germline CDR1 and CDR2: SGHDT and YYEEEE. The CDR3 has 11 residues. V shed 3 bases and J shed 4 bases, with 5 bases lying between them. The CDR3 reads CASSSVYEQYF. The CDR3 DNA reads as TGTGCCAGCAGCTCAGTATACGAGCAGTACTTC.

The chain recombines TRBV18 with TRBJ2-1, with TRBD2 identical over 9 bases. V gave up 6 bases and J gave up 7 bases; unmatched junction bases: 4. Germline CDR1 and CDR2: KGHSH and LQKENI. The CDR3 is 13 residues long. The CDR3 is CASSVLAGNEQFF. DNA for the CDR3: TGTGCCAGCTCCGTCCTAGCGGGAAATGAGCAGTTCTTC.